This T cell receptor beta chain was sequenced during a study of cytomegalovirus exposure and HLA in healthy donors. Across the study: The 120 or so validation repertoires used a platform that matched the one used for the 550 to 800 first-cohort repertoires, as a later analysis reported.

Data came from immunoSEQ multiplex PCR; TCRdb stores just in-frame clones and leaves some out. Among about 100,000 clones listed, 95% were seen once. The roughly 120-subject validation cohort, separate from the approximately 660-subject first cohort, included the donors. Note on this clone: Its antigen is undetermined.

CDR3 length equals 13 residues. Trimming removed 6 bases from V and 7 bases from J; junction bases left unmatched: 5. CDR1 and CDR2 from the germline V gene are ENHRY and SYGVKD. General study results and limits: Specificity for CMV antigens was confirmed in vitro for a few of the CMV-associated chains. Researchers catalogued approximately 160 TCR beta chains as cytomegalovirus-associated.

V and J are TRBV10-3 and TRBJ1-2; 10 nucleotides line up with TRBD1. The sequencing sample was made of PBMCs. This sequence originates from a woman in her late teens or twenties in good health and CMV-seronegative. Written as DNA, the CDR3 is TGTGCCATCAGAAGGACAGGGGGTAGTGGCTACACCTTC. Translated: CAIRRTGGSGYTF.